This TCR beta chain is from a study of T cells in severe cutaneous drug reactions. Overall study findings and caveats: One public TCRbeta CDR3 appeared in all seven blister samples, averaging 13.57%.

Details on this clonotype: Antigen unknown.

The CDR3 loop spans 17 amino acids. Sequenced patients had Stevens-Johnson syndrome or toxic epidermal necrolysis caused by carbamazepine. CBZ-SJS/TEN patients of Han Chinese (roughly five) and European (roughly six) origin supplied blood. TCR subtype-specific primers in iRepertoire multiplex PCR prepared libraries for bulk and single-cell sequencing. Bulk TCR beta libraries came from multiplex PCR with V, D, J primers. TCRdb reprocessed the multiplex PCR reads and reports one entry per CDR3 protein, with no DNA. This listing includes around 4,200 distinct CDR3 sequences. The sequenced sample was PBMCs. The genes are TRBV12-3 or TRBV12-4 and TRBJ2-7; the TCRdb D gene call, TRBD2, has no DNA to confirm it. The receptor was derived from a human donor with Stevens-Johnson syndrome, a severe cutaneous drug reaction. This CDR3 is CASSLGAGTPSSYEQYF.